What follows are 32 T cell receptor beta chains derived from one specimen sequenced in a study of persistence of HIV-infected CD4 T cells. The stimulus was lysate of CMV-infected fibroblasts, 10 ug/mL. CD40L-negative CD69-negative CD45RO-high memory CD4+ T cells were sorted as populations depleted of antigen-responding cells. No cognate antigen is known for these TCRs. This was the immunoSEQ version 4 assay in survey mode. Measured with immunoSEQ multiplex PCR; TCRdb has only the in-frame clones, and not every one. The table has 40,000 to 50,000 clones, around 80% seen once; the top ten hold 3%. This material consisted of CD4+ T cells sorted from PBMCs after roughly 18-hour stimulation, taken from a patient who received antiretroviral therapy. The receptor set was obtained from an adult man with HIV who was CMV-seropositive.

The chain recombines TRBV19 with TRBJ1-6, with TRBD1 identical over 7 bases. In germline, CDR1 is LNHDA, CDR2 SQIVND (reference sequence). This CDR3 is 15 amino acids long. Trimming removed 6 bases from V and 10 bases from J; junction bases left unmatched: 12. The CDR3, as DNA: TGTGCCAGTAGCCGTGCCGACAGGGACCGATCACCCCTCCACTTT. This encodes CASSRADRDRSPLHF.

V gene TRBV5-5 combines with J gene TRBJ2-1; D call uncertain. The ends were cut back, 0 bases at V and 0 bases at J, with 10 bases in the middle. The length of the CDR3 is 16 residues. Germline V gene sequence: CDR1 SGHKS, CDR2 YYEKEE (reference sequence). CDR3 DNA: TGTGCCAGCAGCTTGGGTGCCAGAAGCTCCTACAATGAGCAGTTCTTC. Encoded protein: CASSLGARSSYNEQFF.

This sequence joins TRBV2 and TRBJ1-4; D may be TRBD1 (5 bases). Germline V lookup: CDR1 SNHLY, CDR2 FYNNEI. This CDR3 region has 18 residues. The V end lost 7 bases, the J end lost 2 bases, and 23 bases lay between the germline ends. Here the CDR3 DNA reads TGTGCCAGCACCGGAGGGTTAGGGGCGGCGCGGACTAATGAAAAACTGTTTTTT. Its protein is CASTGGLGAARTNEKLFF. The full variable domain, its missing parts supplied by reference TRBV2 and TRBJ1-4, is EPEVTQTPSHQVTQMGQEVILRCVPISNHLYFYWYRQILGQKVEFLVSFYNNEISEKSEIFDDQFSVERPDGSNFTLKIRSTKLEDSAMYFCASTGGLGAARTNEKLFFGSGTQLSVL.

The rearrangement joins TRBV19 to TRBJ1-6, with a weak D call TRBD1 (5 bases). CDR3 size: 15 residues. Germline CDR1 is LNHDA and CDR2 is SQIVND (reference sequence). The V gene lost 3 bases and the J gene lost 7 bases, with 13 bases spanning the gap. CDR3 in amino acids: CASSITRGRNSPLHF. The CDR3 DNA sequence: TGTGCCAGTAGTATTACGAGGGGCCGGAATTCACCCCTCCACTTT.

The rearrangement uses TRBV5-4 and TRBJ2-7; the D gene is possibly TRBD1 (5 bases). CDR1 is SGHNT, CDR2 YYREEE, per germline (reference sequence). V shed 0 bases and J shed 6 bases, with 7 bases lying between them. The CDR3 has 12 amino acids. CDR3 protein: CASSLEGFEQYF. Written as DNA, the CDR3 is TGTGCCAGCAGCTTGGAGGGGTTCGAGCAGTACTTC.

CDR3 nucleotides: TGTGCCAGCAGTTTCGGGACAGGAGGGTATGGCTACACCTTC. Translating gives CASSFGTGGYGYTF. This chain joins TRBV6-6 and TRBJ1-2; 8 bases align to TRBD1. V was pared by 4 bases and J by 5 bases, with 6 bases of the junction left unmatched. CDR3 length equals 14 residues. Per germline, CDR1 MNHNY and CDR2 SVGAGI (reference sequence).

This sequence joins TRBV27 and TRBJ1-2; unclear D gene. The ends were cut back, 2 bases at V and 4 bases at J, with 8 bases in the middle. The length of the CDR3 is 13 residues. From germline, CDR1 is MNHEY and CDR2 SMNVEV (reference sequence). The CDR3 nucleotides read TGTGCCAGCAGTTTAAAGTTATCCTATGGCTACACCTTC. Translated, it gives CASSLKLSYGYTF.

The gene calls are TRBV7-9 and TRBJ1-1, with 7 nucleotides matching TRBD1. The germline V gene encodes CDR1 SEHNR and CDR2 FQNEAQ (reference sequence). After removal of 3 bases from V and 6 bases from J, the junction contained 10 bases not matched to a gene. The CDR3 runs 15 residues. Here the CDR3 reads CASSLIQGMRSEAFF. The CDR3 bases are TGTGCCAGCAGCTTGATACAGGGGATGAGATCTGAAGCTTTCTTT.

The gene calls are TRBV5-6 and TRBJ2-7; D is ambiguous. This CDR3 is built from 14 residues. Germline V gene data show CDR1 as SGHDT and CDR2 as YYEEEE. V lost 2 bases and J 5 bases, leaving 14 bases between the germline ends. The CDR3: CASSLLGRADEQYF. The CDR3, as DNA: TGTGCCAGCAGCTTACTCGGTCGCGCGGACGAGCAGTACTTC.

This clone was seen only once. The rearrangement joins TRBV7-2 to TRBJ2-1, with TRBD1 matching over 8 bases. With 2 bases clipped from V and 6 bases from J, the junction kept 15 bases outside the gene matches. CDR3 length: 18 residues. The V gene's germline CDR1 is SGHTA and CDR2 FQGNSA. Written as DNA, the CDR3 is TGTGCCAGCAGCTTACATATCACGCGGACAGGGAAGGCCAATGAGCAGTTCTTC. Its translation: CASSLHITRTGKANEQFF.

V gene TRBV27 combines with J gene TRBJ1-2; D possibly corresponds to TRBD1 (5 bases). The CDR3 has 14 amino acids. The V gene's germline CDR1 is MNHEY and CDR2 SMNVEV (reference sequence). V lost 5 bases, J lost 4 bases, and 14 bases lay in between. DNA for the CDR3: TGTGCCAGCAGTGACAGCGCAGGGAGCTATGGCTACACCTTC. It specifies CASSDSAGSYGYTF.

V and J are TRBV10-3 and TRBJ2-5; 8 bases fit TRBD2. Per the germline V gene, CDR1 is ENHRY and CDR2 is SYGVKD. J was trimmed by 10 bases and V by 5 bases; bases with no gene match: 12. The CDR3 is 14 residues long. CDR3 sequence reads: CAISRGGGPVGQYF. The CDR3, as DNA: TGTGCCATCAGTCGAGGCGGGGGGCCAGTCGGCCAGTACTTC.

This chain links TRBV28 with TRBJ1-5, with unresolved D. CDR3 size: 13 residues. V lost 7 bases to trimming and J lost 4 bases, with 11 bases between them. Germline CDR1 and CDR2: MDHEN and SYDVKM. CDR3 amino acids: CASTSLGNQPQHF. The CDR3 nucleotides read TGTGCCAGCACTTCCCTTGGGAATCAGCCCCAGCATTTT. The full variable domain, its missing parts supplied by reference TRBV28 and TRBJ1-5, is DVKVTQSSRYLVKRTGEKVFLECVQDMDHENMFWYRQDPGLGLRLIYFSYDVKMKEKGDIPEGYSVSREKKERFSLILESASTNQTSMYLCASTSLGNQPQHFGDGTRLSIL.

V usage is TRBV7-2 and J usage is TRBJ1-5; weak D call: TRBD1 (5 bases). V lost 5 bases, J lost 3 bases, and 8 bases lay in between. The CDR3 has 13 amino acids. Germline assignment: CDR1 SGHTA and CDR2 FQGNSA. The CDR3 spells CASSGGFNQPQHF. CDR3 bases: TGTGCCAGCAGCGGGGGTTTCAATCAGCCCCAGCATTTT.

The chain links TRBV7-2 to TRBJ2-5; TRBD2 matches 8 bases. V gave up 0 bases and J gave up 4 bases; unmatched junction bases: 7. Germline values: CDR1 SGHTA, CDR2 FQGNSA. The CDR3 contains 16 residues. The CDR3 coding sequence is TGTGCCAGCAGCTTAGCCAAGCGGGAGTATGGAGAGACCCAGTACTTC. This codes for CASSLAKREYGETQYF.

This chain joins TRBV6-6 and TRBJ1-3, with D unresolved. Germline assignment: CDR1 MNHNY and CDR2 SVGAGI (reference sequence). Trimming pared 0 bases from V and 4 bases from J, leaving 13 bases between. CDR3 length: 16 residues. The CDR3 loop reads CASSYSGSQAGNTIYF. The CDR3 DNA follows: TGTGCCAGCAGTTACTCTGGGAGTCAGGCGGGAAACACCATATATTTT.

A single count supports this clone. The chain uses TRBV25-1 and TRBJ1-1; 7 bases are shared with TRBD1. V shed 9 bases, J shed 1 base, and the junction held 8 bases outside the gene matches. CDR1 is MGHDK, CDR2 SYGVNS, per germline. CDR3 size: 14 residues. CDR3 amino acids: CASTGDLPNTEAFF. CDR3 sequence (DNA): TGTGCCAGTACAGGGGACCTTCCGAACACTGAAGCTTTCTTT.

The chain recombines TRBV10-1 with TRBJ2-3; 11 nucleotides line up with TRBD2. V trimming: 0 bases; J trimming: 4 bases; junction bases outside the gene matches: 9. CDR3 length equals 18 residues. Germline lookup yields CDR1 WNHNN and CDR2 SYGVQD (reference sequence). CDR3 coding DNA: TGCGCCAGCAGTGAGTCCAGACTAGCGGGGCTTTCAGCAGATACGCAGTATTTT. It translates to CASSESRLAGLSADTQYF.

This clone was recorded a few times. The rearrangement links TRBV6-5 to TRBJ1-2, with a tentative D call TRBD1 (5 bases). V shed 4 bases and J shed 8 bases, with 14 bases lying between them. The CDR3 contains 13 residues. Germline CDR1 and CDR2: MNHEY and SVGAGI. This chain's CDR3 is CASSSQGAGGYTF. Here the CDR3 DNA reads TGTGCCAGCAGTTCCCAGGGCGCCGGGGGCTACACCTTC.

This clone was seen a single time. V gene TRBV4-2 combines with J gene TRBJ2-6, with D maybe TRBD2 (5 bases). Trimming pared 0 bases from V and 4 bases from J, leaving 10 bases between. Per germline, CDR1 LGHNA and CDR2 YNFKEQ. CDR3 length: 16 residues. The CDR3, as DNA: TGTGCCAGCAGCCAAGACCATCCGGGGGGGGCCAACGTCCTGACTTTC. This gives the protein CASSQDHPGGANVLTF.

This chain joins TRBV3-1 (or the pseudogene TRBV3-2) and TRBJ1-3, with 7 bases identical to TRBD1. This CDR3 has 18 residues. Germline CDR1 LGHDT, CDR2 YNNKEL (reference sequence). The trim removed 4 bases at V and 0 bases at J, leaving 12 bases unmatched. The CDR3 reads CASSPSNRGRSSGNTIYF. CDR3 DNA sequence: TGTGCCAGCAGCCCCTCAAACAGGGGCCGGAGCTCTGGAAACACCATATATTTT.

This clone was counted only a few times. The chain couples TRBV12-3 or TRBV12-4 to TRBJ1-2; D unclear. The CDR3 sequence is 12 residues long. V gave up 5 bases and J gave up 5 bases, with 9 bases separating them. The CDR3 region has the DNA TGTGCCAGCAGTCCCTATACATATGGCTACACCTTC. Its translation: CASSPYTYGYTF.

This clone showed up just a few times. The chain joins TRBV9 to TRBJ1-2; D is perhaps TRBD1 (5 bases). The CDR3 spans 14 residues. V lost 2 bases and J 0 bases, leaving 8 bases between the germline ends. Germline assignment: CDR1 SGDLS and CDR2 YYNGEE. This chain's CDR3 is CASSVGGANYGYTF. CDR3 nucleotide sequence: TGTGCCAGCAGCGTGGGAGGGGCTAACTATGGCTACACCTTC.

CDR3 DNA sequence: TGTGCCAGCAGTTACTCGATCGGGGGGCGATTAGAAAATTATTTT. It encodes CASSYSIGGRLENYF. The genes are TRBV6-5 and TRBJ2-3; D is possibly TRBD2 (7 bases). The CDR3 sequence is 15 residues long. Germline values: CDR1 MNHEY, CDR2 SVGAGI. The V gene lost 0 bases and the J gene lost 15 bases, with 22 bases spanning the gap.

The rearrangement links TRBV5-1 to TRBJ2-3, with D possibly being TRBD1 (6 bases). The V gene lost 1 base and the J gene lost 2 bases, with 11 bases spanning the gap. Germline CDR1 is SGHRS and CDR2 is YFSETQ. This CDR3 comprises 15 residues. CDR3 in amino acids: CASSLIGGTTDTQYF. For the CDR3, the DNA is TGCGCCAGCAGCTTGATAGGGGGAACCACAGATACGCAGTATTTT.

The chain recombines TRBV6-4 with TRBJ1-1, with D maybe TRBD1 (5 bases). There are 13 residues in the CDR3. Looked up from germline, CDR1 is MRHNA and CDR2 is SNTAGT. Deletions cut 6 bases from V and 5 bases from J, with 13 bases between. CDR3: CASRSGGGTEAFF. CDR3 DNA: TGTGCCAGCAGATCCGGGGGAGGGACTGAAGCTTTCTTT.

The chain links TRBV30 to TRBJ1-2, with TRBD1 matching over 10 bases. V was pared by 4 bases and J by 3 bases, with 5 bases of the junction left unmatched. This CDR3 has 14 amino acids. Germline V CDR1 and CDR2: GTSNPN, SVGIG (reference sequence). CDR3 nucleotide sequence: TGTGCCTGGACCCGGACAGGGGGACACTATGGCTACACCTTC. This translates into CAWTRTGGHYGYTF.

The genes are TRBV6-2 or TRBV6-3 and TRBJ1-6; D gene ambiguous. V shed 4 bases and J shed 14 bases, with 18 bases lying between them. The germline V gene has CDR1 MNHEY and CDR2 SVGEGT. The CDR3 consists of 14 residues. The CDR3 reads CASSSPGHGGALHF. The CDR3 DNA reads TGTGCCAGCAGTTCCCCCGGGCACGGCGGAGCCCTCCACTTT.

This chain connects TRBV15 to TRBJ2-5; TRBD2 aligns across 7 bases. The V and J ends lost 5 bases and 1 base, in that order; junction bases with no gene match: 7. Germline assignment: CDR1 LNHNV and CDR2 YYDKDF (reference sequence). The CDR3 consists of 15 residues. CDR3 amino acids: CATSRAGDSQETQYF. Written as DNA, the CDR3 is TGTGCCACCAGCCGGGCGGGAGACTCCCAAGAGACCCAGTACTTC. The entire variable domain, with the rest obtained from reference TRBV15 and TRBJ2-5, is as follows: DAMVIQNPRYQVTQFGKPVTLSCSQTLNHNVMYWYQQKSSQAPKLLFHYYDKDFNNEADTPDNFQSRRPNTSFCFLDIRSPGLGDTAMYLCATSRAGDSQETQYFGPGTRLLVL.

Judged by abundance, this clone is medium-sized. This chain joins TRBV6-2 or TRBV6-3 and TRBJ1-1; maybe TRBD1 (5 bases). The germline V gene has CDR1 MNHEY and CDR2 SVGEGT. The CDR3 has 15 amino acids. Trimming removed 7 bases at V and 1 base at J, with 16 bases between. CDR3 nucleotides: TGTGCCAGCAACCCCTGGAGGGGAGGGAACACTGAAGCTTTCTTT. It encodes CASNPWRGGNTEAFF.

The CDR3 DNA reads TGCGCCAGCAGCCTACAGGGTCCAGATACGCAGTATTTT. This sequence encodes CASSLQGPDTQYF. The J gene is TRBJ2-3, the V gene TRBV4-1; maybe TRBD1 (6 bases). CDR1 is MGHRA and CDR2 is YSYEKL in the germline V gene. The V and J ends lost 4 bases and 4 bases respectively, with 9 bases between them. The CDR3 length is 13 residues.

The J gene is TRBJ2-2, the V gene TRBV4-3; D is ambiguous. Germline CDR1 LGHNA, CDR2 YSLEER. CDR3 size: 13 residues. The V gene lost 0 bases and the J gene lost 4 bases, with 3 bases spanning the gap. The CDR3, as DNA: TGCGCCAGCAGCCAAGAGAGCACCGGGGAGCTGTTTTTT. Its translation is CASSQESTGELFF.